A selection of T cell receptor beta chains follows, all from one sample in a study of PD-1 blockade in classical Hodgkin lymphoma. Measured with immunoSEQ multiplex PCR; TCRdb has only the in-frame clones, and not every one. Counted here are tens of thousands of clones, approximately 91% occurring once; the ten biggest clones make up around 5%. The sequencing sample was made of peripheral blood mononuclear cells (PBMCs). These receptors all come from a human donor with classical Hodgkin lymphoma. Both conserved end residues are part of each CDR3. A D gene is named only where the DNA matches it firmly. Clone size, where shown, is once, few, many, or a class for clones that have expanded.

d_gene	v_gene	j_gene	abundance	CDR3aa	CDR3nt
-	TRBV5-6	TRBJ1-1	-	CASSLDRVTEAFF	TGTGCCAGCAGCTTGGACAGGGTAACTGAAGCTTTCTTT
TRBD2	TRBV28	TRBJ2-1	-	CASSKIAGVDNEQFF	TGTGCCAGCAGTAAAATAGCGGGAGTGGACAATGAGCAGTTCTTC
TRBD1	TRBV10-1	TRBJ2-7	-	CASSDTGARPYEQYF	TGCGCCAGCAGTGATACAGGGGCCCGACCCTACGAGCAGTACTTC
TRBD2	TRBV7-6	TRBJ2-1	-	CASHPGLAYFDEQFF	TGTGCCAGCCATCCCGGACTAGCCTATTTTGATGAGCAGTTCTTC
-	TRBV2	TRBJ1-2	-	CASSDAFYGYTF	TGTGCCAGCAGTGACGCTTTCTATGGCTACACCTTC
TRBD1	TRBV5-5	TRBJ1-5	-	CASSQQGWGNQPQHF	TGTGCCAGCAGCCAACAGGGGTGGGGCAATCAGCCCCAGCATTTT
-	TRBV30	TRBJ1-3	-	CAWREGGSGNTIYF	TGTGCCTGGAGAGAGGGGGGGTCTGGAAACACCATATATTTT
TRBD1	TRBV6-5	TRBJ2-2	few	CATTDRENTGELFF	TGTGCCACCACGGACAGGGAGAACACCGGGGAGCTGTTTTTT
TRBD1	TRBV19	TRBJ1-2	-	CASSITGGGGYTF	TGTGCCAGTAGTATTACAGGGGGCGGTGGCTACACCTTC
TRBD2	TRBV18	TRBJ2-7	-	CASSSSGGAYEQYF	TGTGCCAGCTCAAGCAGCGGGGGGGCCTACGAGCAGTACTTC
-	TRBV7-9	TRBJ2-1	-	CASSLSGPNSYNEQFF	TGTGCCAGCAGCTTAAGCGGGCCCAACTCCTACAATGAGCAGTTCTTC
-	TRBV15	TRBJ1-4	-	CATSRARGGSEKLFF	TGTGCCACCAGCAGAGCCCGGGGCGGGAGTGAAAAACTGTTTTTT